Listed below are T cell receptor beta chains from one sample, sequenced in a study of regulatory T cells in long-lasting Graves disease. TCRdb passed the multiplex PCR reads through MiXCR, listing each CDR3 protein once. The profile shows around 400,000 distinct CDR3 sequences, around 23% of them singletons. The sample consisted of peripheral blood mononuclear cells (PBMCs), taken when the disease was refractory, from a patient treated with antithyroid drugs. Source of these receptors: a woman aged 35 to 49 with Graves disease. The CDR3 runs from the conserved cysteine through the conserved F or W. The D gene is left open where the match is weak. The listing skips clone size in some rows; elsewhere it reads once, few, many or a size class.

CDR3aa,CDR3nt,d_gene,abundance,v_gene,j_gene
CASSFPLAGGTDTQYF,TGTGCCAGCAGCTTTCCACTAGCGGGAGGCACAGATACGCAGTATTTT,TRBD2,few,TRBV11-1,TRBJ2-3
CASSLAGVDQPQHF,TGTGCCAGCAGCTTGGCAGGCGTAGATCAGCCCCAGCATTTT,.,many,TRBV11-2,TRBJ1-5
CASRKDRGSTEAFF,TGTGCCAGCAGGAAGGACAGGGGTAGCACTGAAGCTTTCTTT,TRBD1,few,TRBV6-1,TRBJ1-1
CSVSRGHEQYF,TGCAGCGTTTCCCGGGGCCACGAGCAGTACTTC,.,.,TRBV29-1,TRBJ2-7
CASSLLTGKDNEQFF,TGTGCCAGCAGTCTCCTGACAGGGAAGGACAATGAGCAGTTCTTC,TRBD1,many,TRBV28,TRBJ2-1
CASSAWAEQETQYF,TGTGCCAGCAGCGCATGGGCGGAACAAGAGACCCAGTACTTC,.,few,TRBV4-2,TRBJ2-5
CASSLRGQSSYEQYF,TGTGCCAGCAGCTTAAGGGGACAGAGCTCCTACGAGCAGTACTTC,TRBD1,.,TRBV7-9,TRBJ2-7
CASSTTSPYNEQFF,TGTGCCAGCAGCACTACTAGCCCCTACAATGAGCAGTTCTTC,.,.,TRBV28,TRBJ2-1
CASGSDRGEQFF,TGTGCTAGTGGCTCGGACAGGGGCGAGCAGTTCTTC,TRBD1,.,TRBV12-5,TRBJ2-1
CSVEVWTSGIQETQYF,TGCAGCGTTGAAGTTTGGACTAGCGGGATCCAAGAGACCCAGTACTTC,TRBD2,few,TRBV29-1,TRBJ2-5
CASRDGTSGYEQYF,TGTGCCAGCAGGGACGGGACTAGCGGCTACGAGCAGTACTTC,TRBD2,.,TRBV28,TRBJ2-7
CASSQATGLSQETQYF,TGCGCCAGCAGCCAAGCCACGGGTCTCTCCCAGGAGACCCAGTACTTC,.,.,TRBV4-1,TRBJ2-5
CASSLGGGENTEAFF,TGTGCCAGCAGTCTGGGAGGGGGTGAGAACACTGAAGCTTTCTTT,.,many,TRBV25-1,TRBJ1-1
CASSLEGNSPLHF,TGCGCCAGCAGCTTGGAGGGGAATTCACCCCTCCACTTT,.,.,TRBV5-1,TRBJ1-6
CSARYIAGNTIYF,TGCAGTGCTAGATACATAGCTGGAAACACCATATATTTT,.,.,TRBV20-1,TRBJ1-3
CASSSGGGFPGELFF,TGTGCCAGCAGTTCCGGGGGCGGGTTCCCCGGGGAGCTGTTTTTT,.,few,TRBV28,TRBJ2-2
CASSLFGRGSTGELFF,TGTGCCAGCAGTTTATTCGGGAGGGGAAGCACCGGGGAGCTGTTTTTT,TRBD2,many,TRBV28,TRBJ2-2
CASSFGVPSGSEGTKNIQYF,TGTGCCAGCAGCTTTGGGGTCCCTAGCGGGAGCGAGGGAACCAAAAACATTCAGTACTTC,TRBD2,many,TRBV11-2,TRBJ2-4
CASSFEAVMVAEQFF,TGCGCCAGCAGCTTTGAAGCTGTCATGGTTGCTGAGCAGTTCTTC,.,.,TRBV5-1,TRBJ2-1
CSASPLHLYEQYF,TGCAGTGCCTCCCCCCTTCACTTATACGAGCAGTACTTC,.,few,TRBV20-1,TRBJ2-7
CASSWFGTATEAFF,TGTGCCAGCAGTTGGTTCGGGACAGCCACTGAAGCTTTCTTT,TRBD1,many,TRBV6-2/TRBV6-3,TRBJ1-1
CSARGLDSGGRETQYF,TGCAGTGCTAGAGGATTAGATTCAGGGGGCAGGGAGACCCAGTACTTC,TRBD1,many,TRBV20-1,TRBJ2-5
CASSVGGTSGNTIYF,TGTGCCAGCAGCGTCGGGGGTACCTCTGGAAACACCATATATTTT,.,.,TRBV7-2,TRBJ1-3
CASSLGTSGTSTDTQYF,TGTGCCAGCAGCTTAGGGACTAGCGGAACTAGCACAGATACGCAGTATTTT,TRBD2,.,TRBV7-8,TRBJ2-3
CASSGGQGSIGGANVLTF,TGTGCCAGCAGTGGGGGACAGGGAAGTATCGGTGGGGCCAACGTCCTGACTTTC,TRBD1,few,TRBV6-1,TRBJ2-6
CSARDPGRDSYEQYF,TGCAGTGCTAGAGATCCAGGGCGGGATTCCTACGAGCAGTACTTC,.,few,TRBV20-1,TRBJ2-7
CATRGGKGTEAFF,TGTGCCACCCGGGGAGGGAAAGGGACTGAAGCTTTCTTT,.,.,TRBV19,TRBJ1-1
CASSLRDIYEQYF,TGTGCCAGCAGCTTACGAGACATCTACGAGCAGTACTTC,.,many,TRBV11-2,TRBJ2-7
CASSYSDRAKNIQYF,TGTGCCAGCAGTTACTCGGACAGAGCCAAAAACATTCAGTACTTC,.,.,TRBV6-5,TRBJ2-4
CATSREQGLRGYTF,TGTGCCACCAGCAGAGAACAGGGGTTGCGCGGCTACACCTTC,TRBD1,many,TRBV15,TRBJ1-2
CASSIQNSPLHF,TGTGCCAGCAGCATTCAAAATTCACCCCTCCACTTT,.,.,TRBV7-9,TRBJ1-6
CSARGRGESSYNSPLHF,TGCAGTGCTAGAGGCCGCGGGGAAAGCTCCTATAATTCACCCCTCCACTTT,.,few,TRBV20-1,TRBJ1-6
CSARDGEQGREKLFF,TGCAGTGCTAGAGATGGCGAACAGGGAAGGGAAAAACTGTTTTTT,.,few,TRBV20-1,TRBJ1-4
CASSWRRGRRTEAFF,TGTGCCAGCAGTTGGAGGAGGGGGCGCCGAACTGAAGCTTTCTTT,TRBD1,many,TRBV27,TRBJ1-1
CASSPNAGSNQPQHF,TGTGCCAGCTCACCCAACGCGGGAAGCAATCAGCCCCAGCATTTT,.,few,TRBV18,TRBJ1-5
CASSVEQNYGYTF,TGTGCCAGCAGCGTTGAACAGAACTATGGCTACACCTTC,.,.,TRBV9,TRBJ1-2
CASSLFWRGRFGHTEAFF,TGTGCCAGCAGCTTATTCTGGAGGGGTCGGTTCGGGCACACTGAAGCTTTCTTT,.,.,TRBV7-8,TRBJ1-1
CSARDRGVGNQPQHF,TGCAGTGCTAGAGATCGGGGCGTTGGCAATCAGCCCCAGCATTTT,.,.,TRBV20-1,TRBJ1-5
CSARDDSGTGRYNSPLHF,TGCAGTGCTAGAGATGATTCCGGGACAGGGCGCTATAATTCACCCCTCCACTTT,TRBD1,.,TRBV20-1,TRBJ1-6
CARKGQGAYGDIQYF,TGTGCCAGGAAAGGACAGGGGGCTTATGGGGACATTCAGTACTTC,TRBD1,many,TRBV2,TRBJ2-4
CASSSQGSSYNSPLHF,TGTGCCAGCAGCTCGCAGGGGAGCTCCTATAATTCACCCCTCCACTTT,.,many,TRBV11-2,TRBJ1-6
CASSTYSGNTIYF,TGTGCCAGCAGCACCTACTCTGGAAACACCATATATTTT,.,.,TRBV12-3/TRBV12-4,TRBJ1-3